This entry lists 20 T cell receptor beta chains sequenced from one sample in a study of T cell responses to AZD1222 COVID-19 vaccine. Clones were sequenced by immunoSEQ multiplex PCR, and TCRdb holds only the in-frame ones, with some missing. Among some 130,000 clones listed, about nine tenths were seen once. The source was peripheral blood, collected 28 days after the second AZD1222 dose. The source of these receptors is an adult who received the AZD1222 COVID-19 vaccine.

The chain is built from TRBV6-5 and TRBJ2-1; D is unclear. The CDR3 covers 10 residues. The V end was cut by 4 bases, the J end by 10 bases, with 5 bases between. Germline CDR1 is MNHEY and CDR2 is SVGAGI. The CDR3 DNA reads as TGTGCCAGCAGTTCAGGAGAGCAGTTCTTC. Its translation is CASSSGEQFF.

The V gene is TRBV18, the J gene TRBJ1-5, with D perhaps matching TRBD1 (5 bases). Germline V gene sequence: CDR1 KGHSH, CDR2 LQKENI. There are 14 residues in the CDR3. V was cut by 2 bases and J by 3 bases, with 8 bases left in between. The chain's CDR3 is CASSPGQANQPQHF. In DNA form, the CDR3 reads TGTGCCAGCTCACCAGGACAAGCCAATCAGCCCCAGCATTTT.

V gene TRBV27 combines with J gene TRBJ2-3; the match to TRBD1 covers 10 bases. Germline V CDR1 and CDR2: MNHEY, SMNVEV (reference sequence). There are 15 residues in the CDR3. The V and J ends lost 5 bases and 3 bases, in that order; junction bases with no gene match: 5. The CDR3 bases are TGTGCCAGCAGTCTAGGACAGGGGGTTACAGATACGCAGTATTTT. Amino acids: CASSLGQGVTDTQYF.

This clone was detected only a few times. This sample includes further DNA sequences coding for the same CDR3. J is TRBJ2-1 and V is TRBV6-4; TRBD2 matches at 8 bases. Germline assignment: CDR1 MRHNA and CDR2 SNTAGT. The V gene end was trimmed by 3 bases and the J gene end by 4 bases; junction bases not matched to a gene: 5. The CDR3 covers 15 residues. CDR3 amino acids: CASSEKASGYNEQFF. For the CDR3, the DNA is TGTGCCAGCAGTGAAAAGGCTAGCGGGTACAATGAGCAGTTCTTC.

V usage is TRBV10-3 and J usage is TRBJ1-1; 7 nucleotides match TRBD1. The germline V gene encodes CDR1 ENHRY and CDR2 SYGVKD. The CDR3 is 14 amino acids. After removal of 4 bases from V and 1 base from J, the junction contained 3 bases not matched to a gene. CDR3 nucleotide sequence: TGTGCCATCAGTGCGTCAGGGGGGAACACTGAAGCTTTCTTT. Protein product: CAISASGGNTEAFF.

CDR3 loop: CASQAPSTGQGAAFF. The CDR3 DNA follows: TGTGCCAGCCAGGCCCCATCAACGGGACAGGGAGCGGCTTTCTTT. The chain is built from TRBV2 and TRBJ1-1, with 9 nucleotides matching TRBD1. The CDR3 spans 15 residues. Germline CDR1 reads SNHLY; CDR2 reads FYNNEI. V shed 8 bases, J shed 11 bases, and the junction held 18 bases outside the gene matches.

The rearrangement joins TRBV23-1 to TRBJ1-4, with TRBD1 as a possible D gene (5 bases). TRBV23-1 is flagged as an ORF with uncertain function. This CDR3 is built from 14 residues. The V end lost 6 bases, the J end lost 1 base, and 9 bases lay between the germline ends. The CDR3 bases are TGCGCCAGCAGCTGGGACGGAACTAATGAAAAACTGTTTTTT. This encodes CASSWDGTNEKLFF.

This chain links TRBV24-1 with TRBJ2-1; D may match TRBD1 or TRBD2 (5 bases each). The germline gives CDR1 KGHDR, CDR2 SFDVKD. Trimming removed 4 bases from V and 7 bases from J, with 16 bases in between. The CDR3 runs to 15 residues. The DNA of the CDR3 is TGTGCCACCAGTGAGACCGGGACCCGAGGAAATGAGCAGTTCTTC. It translates to CATSETGTRGNEQFF.

V usage is TRBV7-6 and J usage is TRBJ2-3; no clear D gene. V shed 3 bases and J shed 6 bases, with 7 bases lying between them. In germline, CDR1 is SGHVS, CDR2 FNYEAQ. The length of the CDR3 is 12 residues. CDR3 in amino acids: CASSFDYDTQYF. For the CDR3, the DNA is TGTGCCAGCAGCTTTGATTACGATACGCAGTATTTT. Filled out from reference TRBV7-6 and TRBJ2-3, the complete variable domain reads GAGVSQSPRYKVTKRGQDVALRCDPISGHVSLYWYRQALGQGPEFLTYFNYEAQQDKSGLPNDRFSAERPEGSISTLTIQRTEQRDSAMYRCASSFDYDTQYFGPGTRLTVL.

The chain recombines TRBV19 with TRBJ2-1; D might be TRBD1 (6 bases). Germline CDR1 reads LNHDA; CDR2 reads SQIVND (reference sequence). This CDR3 comprises 14 residues. V was clipped by 1 base and J by 8 bases, with 12 bases between them. CDR3 coding DNA: TGTGCCAGTAGTATAGGGGGGCCCCTTTATGAGCAGTTCTTC. Residues: CASSIGGPLYEQFF.

V and J are TRBV7-9 and TRBJ2-5, with 11 bases identical to TRBD2. The germline CDR1 and CDR2 sequences are SEHNR and FQNEAQ (reference sequence). The CDR3 is made up of 15 amino acids. After removal of 5 bases from V and 5 bases from J, the junction contained 7 bases not matched to a gene. CDR3 DNA sequence: TGTGCCAGCAGCCCAATAGCGGGAGGGTTGGAGACCCAGTACTTC. Translating it yields CASSPIAGGLETQYF.

The J gene is TRBJ2-1, the V gene TRBV3-1 (or the pseudogene TRBV3-2), with D uncertain. Per germline, CDR1 LGHDT and CDR2 YNNKEL (reference sequence). The CDR3 length is 12 residues. Trimming removed 6 bases at V and 8 bases at J, with 11 bases between. Written as DNA, the CDR3 is TGTGCCAGCAGTCGGCTTGGGGATGAGCAGTTCTTC. It is translated as CASSRLGDEQFF.

This sequence joins TRBV18 and TRBJ1-1; 8 nucleotides match TRBD1. J was trimmed by 4 bases and V by 5 bases; bases with no gene match: 6. Germline V CDR1 and CDR2: KGHSH, LQKENI. The CDR3 runs to 14 residues. CDR3 amino acids: CASSGGQETTEAFF. CDR3 in DNA: TGTGCCAGCTCAGGGGGACAGGAGACCACTGAAGCTTTCTTT.

This chain joins TRBV14 and TRBJ2-7; D perhaps matches TRBD2 (7 bases). The germline V gene has CDR1 SGHDN and CDR2 FVKESK. The CDR3 is 13 amino acids. V was shortened by 5 bases and J by 6 bases, with 14 bases between the two germline ends. The CDR3 DNA reads as TGTGCCAGCAGCTTCTCTGGGGGGGCCGAGCAGTACTTC. This sequence encodes CASSFSGGAEQYF.

V is TRBV9 and J is TRBJ2-5; 7 bases align to TRBD2. This CDR3 has 16 amino acids. CDR1 and CDR2 (germline): SGDLS, YYNGEE. J lost 4 bases, V lost 3 bases, and 12 bases had no gene match. This chain's CDR3 is CASSAAPTGGIETQYF. The CDR3 DNA reads TGTGCCAGCAGCGCAGCCCCCACGGGAGGAATAGAGACCCAGTACTTC.

This chain connects TRBV3-1 (or the pseudogene TRBV3-2) to TRBJ2-7; 7 positions match TRBD1. Germline CDR1 LGHDT, CDR2 YNNKEL (reference sequence). The V segment lost 6 bases and the J segment 0 bases; nucleotides outside the gene matches: 11. The CDR3 has 16 residues. The CDR3 nucleotides are TGTGCCAGCAGTGGCATGACAGGGCACCCCTCCTACGAGCAGTACTTC. Its protein product is CASSGMTGHPSYEQYF.

Here the CDR3 reads CASSKGRTTDTQYF. The CDR3 DNA follows: TGTGCCAGTAGTAAGGGGCGGACCACAGATACGCAGTATTTT. The chain has TRBV19 and TRBJ2-3; D is perhaps TRBD1 (5 bases). The CDR3 runs to 14 residues. CDR1 and CDR2 (germline): LNHDA, SQIVND (reference sequence). V lost 4 bases to trimming and J lost 2 bases, with 10 bases between them.

J is TRBJ1-1 and V is TRBV30; D possibly corresponds to TRBD1 (5 bases). Per germline, CDR1 GTSNPN and CDR2 SVGIG (reference sequence). CDR3 length: 11 residues. V was pared by 4 bases and J by 8 bases, with 11 bases between. The CDR3 bases are TGTGCCTGGACCGGGGGGTTCGAAGCTTTCTTT. Amino acids: CAWTGGFEAFF.

This clone was counted once. The V and J genes are TRBV28 and TRBJ2-2; D possibly matches TRBD1 or TRBD2 (5 bases each). The germline V gene has CDR1 MDHEN and CDR2 SYDVKM. This CDR3 is 14 amino acids long. V lost 8 bases and J 6 bases, leaving 16 bases between the germline ends. CDR3 nucleotide sequence: TGTGCCAGCCGGGGCAGGGTAAGGGCCGGGGAGCTGTTTTTT. It yields the protein CASRGRVRAGELFF.

The chain uses TRBV6-1 and TRBJ1-2; D ambiguous. The germline gives CDR1 MNHNS, CDR2 SASEGT. The length of the CDR3 is 11 residues. The V end lost 1 base, the J end lost 3 bases, and 0 bases lay between the germline ends. This chain's CDR3 is CASSEDYGYTF. The CDR3 region has the DNA TGTGCCAGCAGTGAAGACTATGGCTACACCTTC.